This T cell receptor beta chain was identified in a study of OX40 agonist ivuxolimab in advanced cancers. Across the whole study: Ivuxolimab, which patients received intravenously every 2 weeks, was dosed at 0.01 to 10 mg/kg. There were three patients with partial responses, one having hepatocellular carcinoma and two cutaneous melanoma. Study outcomes and limitations: At 0.1 to 3.0 mg/kg, CD4+ and CD8+ blood T cells expanded clonally by week 6.

Method: immunoSEQ multiplex PCR; TCRdb's copy keeps in-frame clones and lacks some. This sample has 75,000 to 90,000 clones, with roughly 93% found just once. As concerns this clone: The target antigen is unknown.

This sequence was found in an adult with an advanced solid tumor such as melanoma, head and neck, liver or kidney cancer. The starting material was CD4+ or CD8+ T cells sorted from blood, obtained in a trial of the OX40 agonist ivuxolimab.

The CDR3 DNA follows: TGTGCCAGCAGGCCGCCAGGGGGCCACGGGGAGCTGTTTTTT. It yields the protein CASRPPGGHGELFF. This rearrangement joins TRBV6-1 to TRBJ2-2; TRBD1 agrees at 8 bases. CDR3 length: 14 amino acids. V shed 6 bases, J shed 7 bases, and the junction held 7 bases outside the gene matches. Germline V gene sequence: CDR1 MNHNS, CDR2 SASEGT.